This TCR beta chain was captured by sequencing in a study of regulatory T cells in long-lasting Graves disease. General observations from the study: Fewer public clonotypes were shared by new patients (around 1,000) than by persistent patients (about 2,800).

In building TCR beta libraries, iRepertoire HTBI primers were used together with Arm-PCR of CDR3 regions. Study processing details: Identification of gene segments yielded over 60 TRBV and over 12 TRBJ across samples. TCRdb ran MiXCR on the multiplex PCR reads and lists one entry per CDR3 protein. These V and J calls are TCRdb output, not the study's own analysis. Of 450,000 to 500,000 distinct CDR3 sequences listed, 15% to 20% were seen once; the top ten hold 12%. Concerning this clonotype: Its antigen is as yet unknown.

The germline CDR1 and CDR2 sequences are SGDLS and YYNGEE. The CDR3 is 16 amino acids. V lost 3 bases and J 4 bases, leaving 18 bases between the germline ends. Regarding time point: newly diagnosed GD, antithyroid drugs for less than 3 months. Extracted RNA from PBMCs served as the source of the TCR library. A further study also used this sample, focusing on T cells in Graves' hyperthyroidism and ophthalmopathy. From that report: RT-PCR in the first round (using the HTBI primer set) targeted the TCR CDR3. The majority of expanded thyroid clonotypes above 0.001 also appeared in blood.

Sequencing used peripheral blood mononuclear cells (PBMCs), obtained at new diagnosis, from a patient treated with antithyroid drugs. The TCR originated in a man between 35 and 55 years old with Graves disease. This chain uses TRBV9 with TRBJ2-3; possible D gene TRBD2, 6 bases. The CDR3 DNA is TGTGCCAGCAGCGCCCGGAGGGGCCTGCCGCCAGATACGCAGTATTTT. This codes for CASSARRGLPPDTQYF.